The TCR beta chain under discussion was sequenced for a study of blood T cell repertoires in COVID-19. Original processing methods: It was from reference gene primer amplification that nucleated cell counts were estimated. Here immunoSEQ multiplex PCR was the method, and the copy in TCRdb shows in-frame clones only, minus some. D and trimming were read from the DNA, whereas the V and J calls and clone size are those reported in that table. The repertoire includes under 200,000 clones, more than 75% of them detected once, and roughly 0.53% sits in the top ten. Patients of the Seattle cohort, enrolled during active infection, were followed longitudinally. The sequence derives from a man aged 55-75 years with COVID-19, enrolled during active disease. Input material: peripheral blood.

The CDR3 reads CASSYETGPYEQYF. The CDR3 DNA is TGTGCCAGCAGTTATGAGACAGGGCCCTACGAGCAGTACTTC. This chain connects TRBV6-2 or TRBV6-3 to TRBJ2-7; 7 bases map to TRBD1. V was clipped by 3 bases and J by 2 bases; unmatched bases: 4. The CDR3 is 14 amino acids. Germline V lookup: CDR1 MNHEY, CDR2 SVGEGT.